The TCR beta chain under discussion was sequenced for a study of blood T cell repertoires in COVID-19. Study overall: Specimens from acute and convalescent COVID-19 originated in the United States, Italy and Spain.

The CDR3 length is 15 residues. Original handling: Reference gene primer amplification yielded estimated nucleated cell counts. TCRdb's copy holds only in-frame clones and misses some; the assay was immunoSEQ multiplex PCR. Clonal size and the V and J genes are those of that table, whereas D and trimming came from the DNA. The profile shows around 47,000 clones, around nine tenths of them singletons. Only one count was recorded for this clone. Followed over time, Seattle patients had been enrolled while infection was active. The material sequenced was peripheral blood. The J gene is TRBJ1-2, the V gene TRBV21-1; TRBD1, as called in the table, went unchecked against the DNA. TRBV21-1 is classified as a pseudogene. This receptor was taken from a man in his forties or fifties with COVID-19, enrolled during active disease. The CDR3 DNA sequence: TGTGCCAGCAGCCCCGGACCGACAGAGAACTATGGCTACACCTTC. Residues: CASSPGPTENYGYTF.